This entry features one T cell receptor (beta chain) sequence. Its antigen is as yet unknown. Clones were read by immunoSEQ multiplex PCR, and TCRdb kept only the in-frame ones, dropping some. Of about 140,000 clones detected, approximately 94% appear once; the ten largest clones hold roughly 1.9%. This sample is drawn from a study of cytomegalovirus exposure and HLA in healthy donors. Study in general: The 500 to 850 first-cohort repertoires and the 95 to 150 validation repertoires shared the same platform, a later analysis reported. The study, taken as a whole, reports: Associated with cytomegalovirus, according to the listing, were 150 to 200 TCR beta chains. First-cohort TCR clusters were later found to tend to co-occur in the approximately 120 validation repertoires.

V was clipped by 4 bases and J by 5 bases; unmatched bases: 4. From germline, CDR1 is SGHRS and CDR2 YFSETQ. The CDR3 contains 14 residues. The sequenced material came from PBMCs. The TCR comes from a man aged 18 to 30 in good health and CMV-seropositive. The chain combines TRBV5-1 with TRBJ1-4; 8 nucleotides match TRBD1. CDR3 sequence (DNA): TGCGCCAGCAGCCCGACAGGGGAAAATGAAAAACTGTTTTTT. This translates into CASSPTGENEKLFF.